The 24 T cell receptor beta chains in this list originate from one sample, sequenced in a study of patients and donors after allogeneic stem cell transplantation. MiXCR, applied by TCRdb to the RT-PCR reads, yields one record per CDR3 protein. The sample contains some 960,000 distinct CDR3 sequences, over 15% of which appear only once. The source material was blood, either unsorted or a sorted T cell fraction (not recorded which). The receptors come from a human donor who was either an allogeneic HSCT recipient or a stem cell or donor lymphocyte infusion donor (not recorded which). It is not recorded whose cells these are; they may come from a transplant donor.

The rearrangement links TRBV6-2 or TRBV6-3 to TRBJ2-4, with D perhaps being TRBD1 or TRBD2 (5 bases each). CDR3 length equals 15 residues. Trimming removed 3 bases at V and 0 bases at J, with 9 bases between. Germline CDR1 is MNHEY and CDR2 is SVGEGT. This CDR3 is CASSYPGLAKNIQYF. CDR3 nucleotide sequence: TGTGCCAGCAGTTATCCGGGGCTAGCCAAAAACATTCAGTACTTC.

To note about this clonotype: One end of the junction fails to match germline, which may point to a read error. The V gene is TRBV7-3, the J gene TRBJ1-1, with 8 bases identical to TRBD1. Germline V gene data show CDR1 as SGHTA and CDR2 as FQGTGA. This CDR3 comprises 14 residues. The DNA for the CDR3 is TGTGCCAGCAGCGTAACAGGGGGTGACACTGAAGCTTTCTTT. This gives the protein CASSVTGGDTEAFF.

The chain links TRBV6-2 or TRBV6-3 to TRBJ2-3; 9 bases match TRBD2. J was trimmed by 1 base and V by 1 base; bases with no gene match: 3. The V gene's germline CDR1 is MNHEY and CDR2 SVGEGT. The CDR3 runs to 16 residues. The CDR3: CASSYFSSGGTDTQYF. The CDR3 DNA is TGTGCCAGCAGTTACTTCTCTAGCGGGGGCACAGATACGCAGTATTTT.

This clonotype was recorded a few times. V gene TRBV20-1 combines with J gene TRBJ1-6, with 9 positions matching TRBD1. The CDR3 is made up of 18 amino acids. Trimming at V came to 0 bases and at J to 10 bases, leaving 16 bases not matched to a gene. The V gene's germline CDR1 is DFQATT and CDR2 SNEGSKA (reference sequence). CDR3 sequence reads: CSARDLVGGQGIWSPLHF. As DNA, the CDR3 is TGCAGTGCTAGAGACTTGGTGGGGGGACAGGGAATTTGGTCACCCCTCCACTTT.

The V and J genes are TRBV7-2 and TRBJ2-1, with 8 bases identical to TRBD1. Germline CDR1 is SGHTA and CDR2 is FQGNSA. With V trimmed by 2 bases and J by 0 bases, 3 bases remained unmatched. CDR3 size: 16 residues. The CDR3: CASSLQGAGSYNEQFF. The DNA of the CDR3 is TGTGCCAGCAGCTTACAGGGGGCTGGCTCCTACAATGAGCAGTTCTTC. Combining the CDR3 with reference TRBV7-2 and TRBJ2-1 gives the whole variable domain GAGVSQSPSNKVTEKGKDVELRCDPISGHTALYWYRQSLGQGLEFLIYFQGNSAPDKSGLPSDRFSAERTGGSVSTLTIQRTQQEDSAVYLCASSLQGAGSYNEQFFGPGTRLTVL.

This clonotype has ten or more counts. V gene TRBV7-3 combines with J gene TRBJ2-2; 11 positions match TRBD2. The CDR3 is 16 residues long. V was clipped by 5 bases and J by 1 base; unmatched bases: 3. Germline V gives CDR1 SGHTA, CDR2 FQGTGA. The CDR3 spells CASSMGLAVNTGELFF. CDR3 nucleotides: TGTGCCAGCAGCATGGGACTAGCGGTGAACACCGGGGAGCTGTTTTTT.

The V and J genes are TRBV20-1 and TRBJ1-5, with a weak D call TRBD1 (6 bases). Germline CDR1 reads DFQATT; CDR2 reads SNEGSKA (reference sequence). CDR3 size: 14 residues. Trimming shortened V by 3 bases and J by 9 bases, and 18 bases separated the two germline ends. Here the CDR3 DNA reads TGCAGTGCTAGTGTCGGGGCAGGGGTTTGGCCCCAGCATTTT. Translation: CSASVGAGVWPQHF.

The chain recombines TRBV18 with TRBJ2-2; no reliable D call. Germline values: CDR1 KGHSH, CDR2 LQKENI. This CDR3 comprises 14 residues. V was pared by 3 bases and J by 8 bases, with 13 bases between. The CDR3 spells CASSPGQAGGELFF. The CDR3 nucleotides are TGTGCCAGCTCACCTGGTCAAGCCGGAGGGGAGCTGTTTTTT.

The chain joins TRBV7-9 to TRBJ1-5; TRBD1 agrees at 7 bases. The length of the CDR3 is 14 residues. The germline V gene has CDR1 SEHNR and CDR2 FQNEAQ (reference sequence). Losses at the gene ends were 6 bases for V and 5 bases for J; bases not matched to a gene: 7. The CDR3 DNA reads as TGTGCCAGCAGTCTACAGGGGAGCCATCAGCCCCAGCATTTT. Translation: CASSLQGSHQPQHF.

This clonotype was counted only a few times. The chain recombines TRBV20-1 with TRBJ2-1; possible D gene TRBD2, 6 bases. The CDR3 consists of 19 residues. Germline lookup yields CDR1 DFQATT and CDR2 SNEGSKA (reference sequence). Trimming pared 4 bases from V and 1 base from J, leaving 26 bases between. CDR3 DNA sequence: TGCAGTGCTAAGAGCCCGGGACTCGCGGTCCCCTATTCCTACAATGAGCAGTTCTTC. Translating gives CSAKSPGLAVPYSYNEQFF.

This clonotype has more than one count but fewer than ten. V is TRBV7-9 and J is TRBJ1-4, with a weak D call TRBD1 (6 bases). This CDR3 is 15 amino acids long. Germline-derived CDR1 and CDR2 are SEHNR and FQNEAQ (reference sequence). V gave up 4 bases and J gave up 5 bases, with 14 bases separating them. This CDR3 reads CASSSAGGLNEKLFF. The CDR3 DNA sequence: TGTGCCAGCAGCTCAGCGGGGGGCCTAAATGAAAAACTGTTTTTT. Full variable domain (rest looked up from reference TRBV7-9 and TRBJ1-4): DTGVSQNPRHKITKRGQNVTFRCDPISEHNRLYWYRQTLGQGPEFLTYFQNEAQLEKSRLLSDRFSAERPKGSFSTLEIQRTEQGDSAMYLCASSSAGGLNEKLFFGSGTQLSVL.

The chain uses TRBV20-1 and TRBJ1-5, with D possibly matching TRBD1 (6 bases). V lost 3 bases and J lost 2, with 11 bases in between. Germline CDR1 and CDR2: DFQATT and SNEGSKA (reference sequence). The CDR3 is made up of 14 amino acids. The DNA of the CDR3 is TGCAGTGCTAGTCAGGGGTCCGGCAATCAGCCCCAGCATTTT. Protein: CSASQGSGNQPQHF.

There are many counts of this clonotype. V usage is TRBV12-3 or TRBV12-4 and J usage is TRBJ2-7; tentative D call: TRBD2 (6 bases). Trimming pared 6 bases from V and 0 bases from J, leaving 21 bases between. This CDR3 comprises 17 residues. CDR3 amino acids: CASSSRTGTYYSYEQYF. CDR3 nucleotides: TGTGCCAGCAGCTCACGCACCGGGACTTATTACTCCTACGAGCAGTACTTC.

This clonotype has only a few counts. The chain links TRBV9 to TRBJ2-3; D ambiguous. There are 17 residues in the CDR3. Trimming removed 2 bases at V and 2 bases at J, with 18 bases between. Per germline, CDR1 SGDLS and CDR2 YYNGEE. The CDR3 DNA reads as TGTGCCAGCAGCGTGGGTCCCGGAGAATTAACCACAGATACGCAGTATTTT. Its protein is CASSVGPGELTTDTQYF.

The gene calls are TRBV15 and TRBJ1-6; D possibly corresponds to TRBD1 (6 bases). V lost 5 bases and J lost 11, with 19 bases in between. From germline, CDR1 is LNHNV and CDR2 YYDKDF (reference sequence). The CDR3 extends over 15 amino acids. DNA for the CDR3: TGTGCCACCAGCCAATTACAGGGAATAATGGCACCCCTCCACTTT. Its translation is CATSQLQGIMAPLHF.

The chain links TRBV5-1 to TRBJ2-1; the D gene is possibly TRBD2 (7 bases). This CDR3 spans 16 amino acids. Germline assignment: CDR1 SGHRS and CDR2 YFSETQ. The V end was cut by 3 bases, the J end by 8 bases, with 21 bases between. The CDR3 spells CASSWGGMPGHDEQFF. In nucleotides, the CDR3 is TGCGCCAGCAGCTGGGGGGGCATGCCGGGGCACGATGAGCAGTTCTTC.

This clonotype was picked up many times. J is TRBJ1-1 and V is TRBV29-1; TRBD1 agrees at 7 bases. The CDR3 has 13 residues. Germline CDR1 is SQVTM and CDR2 is ANQGSEA. The V segment lost 6 bases and the J segment 0 bases; nucleotides outside the gene matches: 4. The CDR3 here is CSVTGVLNTEAFF. The CDR3 DNA follows: TGCAGCGTCACAGGGGTCCTGAACACTGAAGCTTTCTTT. Full variable domain (missing parts from reference TRBV29-1 and TRBJ1-1): SAVISQKPSRDICQRGTSLTIQCQVDSQVTMMFWYRQQPGQSLTLIATANQGSEATYESGFVIDKFPISRPNLTFSTLTVSNMSPEDSSIYLCSVTGVLNTEAFFGQGTRLTVV.

The chain is built from TRBV20-1 and TRBJ1-2, with D perhaps matching TRBD1 (5 bases). There are 15 residues in the CDR3. Trimming took 0 bases from V and 5 from J, leaving 16 bases between them. Germline loops: CDR1 DFQATT, CDR2 SNEGSKA (reference sequence). The CDR3 loop reads CSARDGSRAGYGYTF. CDR3 DNA sequence: TGCAGTGCTAGAGATGGTAGCAGGGCGGGGTATGGCTACACCTTC.

The chain combines TRBV7-3 with TRBJ1-1; perhaps TRBD1 as D (6 bases). The CDR3 is 16 amino acids. Trimming took 0 bases from V and 5 from J, leaving 16 bases between them. Germline V lookup: CDR1 SGHTA, CDR2 FQGTGA. CDR3 DNA: TGTGCCAGCAGCTTAACAGGCCGGGGGGCAAGGACTGAAGCTTTCTTT. Protein product: CASSLTGRGARTEAFF.

This clonotype showed up many times. V usage is TRBV9 and J usage is TRBJ1-1; no reliable D call. This CDR3 comprises 14 residues. V gave up 0 bases and J gave up 1 base, with 7 bases separating them. Per the germline V gene, CDR1 is SGDLS and CDR2 is YYNGEE. The CDR3 DNA reads as TGTGCCAGCAGCGTAGCTCAGGAGAACACTGAAGCTTTCTTT. Amino acids: CASSVAQENTEAFF.

A few counts support this clonotype. The V gene is TRBV14, the J gene TRBJ2-4; unclear D gene. The CDR3 length is 12 residues. Germline lookup yields CDR1 SGHDN and CDR2 FVKESK. The V end lost 1 base, the J end lost 9 bases, and 7 bases lay between the germline ends. CDR3 coding DNA: TGTGCCAGCAGCCAAGTGGTCAGCATTCAGTACTTC. Translating gives CASSQVVSIQYF.

This clonotype was seen more than once but under ten times. The rearrangement joins TRBV20-1 to TRBJ2-1; D perhaps matches TRBD1 (6 bases). Germline V gene lookup returns CDR1 DFQATT and CDR2 SNEGSKA (reference sequence). CDR3 length: 14 residues. V was shortened by 3 bases and J by 7 bases, with 16 bases between the two germline ends. The CDR3 DNA sequence: TGCAGTGCTAGGGACAGTCCAGCCCAGAATGAGCAGTTCTTC. Translated: CSARDSPAQNEQFF.

This clonotype has a handful of counts. J is TRBJ1-1 and V is TRBV12-3 or TRBV12-4; D gene unclear. Deletions cut 6 bases from V and 3 bases from J, with 17 bases between. The CDR3 loop spans 15 amino acids. CDR3 sequence (DNA): TGTGCCAGCAGCCTACACGGAGTCAAAGACACTGAAGCTTTCTTT. Its protein product is CASSLHGVKDTEAFF.

This clonotype has just a few counts. The chain employs TRBV12-3 or TRBV12-4 and TRBJ1-2; 12 bases line up with TRBD1. V gave up 6 bases and J gave up 2 bases; unmatched junction bases: 4. The CDR3 totals 15 residues. Written as DNA, the CDR3 is TGTGCCAGCAGGGGACAGGGGGCGCGAAACTATGGCTACACCTTC. It translates to CASRGQGARNYGYTF.